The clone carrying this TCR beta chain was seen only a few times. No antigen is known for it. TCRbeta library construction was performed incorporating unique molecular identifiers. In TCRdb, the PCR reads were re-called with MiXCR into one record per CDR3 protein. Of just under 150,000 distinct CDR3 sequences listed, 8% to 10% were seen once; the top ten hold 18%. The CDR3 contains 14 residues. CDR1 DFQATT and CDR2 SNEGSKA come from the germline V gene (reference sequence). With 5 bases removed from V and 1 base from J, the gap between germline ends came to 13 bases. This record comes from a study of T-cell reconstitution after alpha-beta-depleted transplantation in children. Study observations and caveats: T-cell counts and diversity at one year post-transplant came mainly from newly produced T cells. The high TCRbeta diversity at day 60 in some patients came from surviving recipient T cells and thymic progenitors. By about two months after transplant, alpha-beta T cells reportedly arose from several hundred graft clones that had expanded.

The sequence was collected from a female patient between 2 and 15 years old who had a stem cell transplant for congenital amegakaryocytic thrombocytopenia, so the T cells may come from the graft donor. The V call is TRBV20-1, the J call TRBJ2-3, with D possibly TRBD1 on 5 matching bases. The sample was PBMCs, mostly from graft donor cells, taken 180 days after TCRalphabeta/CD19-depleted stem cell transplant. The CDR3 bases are TGCAGTGCTTGTCGGGTGGGGCGCACAGATACGCAGTATTTT. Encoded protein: CSACRVGRTDTQYF.